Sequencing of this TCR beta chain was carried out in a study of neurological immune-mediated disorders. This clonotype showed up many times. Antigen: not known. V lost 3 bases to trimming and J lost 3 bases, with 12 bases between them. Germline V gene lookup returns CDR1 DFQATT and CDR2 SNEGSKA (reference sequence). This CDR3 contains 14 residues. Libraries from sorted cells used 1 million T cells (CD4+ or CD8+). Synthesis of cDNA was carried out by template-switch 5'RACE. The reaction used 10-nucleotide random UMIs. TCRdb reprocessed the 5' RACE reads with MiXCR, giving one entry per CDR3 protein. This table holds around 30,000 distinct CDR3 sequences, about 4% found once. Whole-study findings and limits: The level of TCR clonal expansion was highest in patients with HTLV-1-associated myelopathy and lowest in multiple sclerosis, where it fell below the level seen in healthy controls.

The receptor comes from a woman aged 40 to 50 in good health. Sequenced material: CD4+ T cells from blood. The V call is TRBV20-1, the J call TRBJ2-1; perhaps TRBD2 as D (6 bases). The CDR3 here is CSASGSALYNEQFF. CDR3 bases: TGCAGTGCTAGCGGGAGTGCCCTCTACAATGAGCAGTTCTTC.